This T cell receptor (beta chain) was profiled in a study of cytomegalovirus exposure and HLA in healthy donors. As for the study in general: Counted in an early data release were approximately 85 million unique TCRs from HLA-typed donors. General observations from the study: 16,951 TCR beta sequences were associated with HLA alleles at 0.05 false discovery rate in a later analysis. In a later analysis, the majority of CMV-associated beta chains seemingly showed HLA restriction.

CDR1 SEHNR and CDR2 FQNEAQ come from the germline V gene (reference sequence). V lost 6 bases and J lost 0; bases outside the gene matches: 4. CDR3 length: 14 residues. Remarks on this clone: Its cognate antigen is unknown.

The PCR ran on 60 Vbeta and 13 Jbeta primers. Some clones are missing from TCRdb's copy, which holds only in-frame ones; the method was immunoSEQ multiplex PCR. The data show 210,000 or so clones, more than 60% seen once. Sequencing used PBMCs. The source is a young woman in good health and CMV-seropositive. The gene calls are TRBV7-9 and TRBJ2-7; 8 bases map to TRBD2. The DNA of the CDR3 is TGTGCCAGCAGTCTGCGGGAGGTCTCCTACGAGCAGTACTTC. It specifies CASSLREVSYEQYF. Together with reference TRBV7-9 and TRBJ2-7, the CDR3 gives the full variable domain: DTGVSQNPRHKITKRGQNVTFRCDPISEHNRLYWYRQTLGQGPEFLTYFQNEAQLEKSRLLSDRFSAERPKGSFSTLEIQRTEQGDSAMYLCASSLREVSYEQYFGPGTRLTVT.